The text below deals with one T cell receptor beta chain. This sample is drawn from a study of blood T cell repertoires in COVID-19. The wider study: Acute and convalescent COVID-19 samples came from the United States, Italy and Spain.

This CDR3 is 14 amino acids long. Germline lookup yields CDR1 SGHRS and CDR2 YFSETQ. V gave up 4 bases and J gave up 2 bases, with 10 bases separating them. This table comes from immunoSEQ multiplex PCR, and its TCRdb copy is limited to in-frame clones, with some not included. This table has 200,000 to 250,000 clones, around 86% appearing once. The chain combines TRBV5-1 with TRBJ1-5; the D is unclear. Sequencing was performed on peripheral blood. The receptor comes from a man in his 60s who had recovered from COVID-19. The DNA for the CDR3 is TGCGCCAGCAGCACTTCCGGGGGCAATCAGCCCCAGCATTTT. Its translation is CASSTSGGNQPQHF.